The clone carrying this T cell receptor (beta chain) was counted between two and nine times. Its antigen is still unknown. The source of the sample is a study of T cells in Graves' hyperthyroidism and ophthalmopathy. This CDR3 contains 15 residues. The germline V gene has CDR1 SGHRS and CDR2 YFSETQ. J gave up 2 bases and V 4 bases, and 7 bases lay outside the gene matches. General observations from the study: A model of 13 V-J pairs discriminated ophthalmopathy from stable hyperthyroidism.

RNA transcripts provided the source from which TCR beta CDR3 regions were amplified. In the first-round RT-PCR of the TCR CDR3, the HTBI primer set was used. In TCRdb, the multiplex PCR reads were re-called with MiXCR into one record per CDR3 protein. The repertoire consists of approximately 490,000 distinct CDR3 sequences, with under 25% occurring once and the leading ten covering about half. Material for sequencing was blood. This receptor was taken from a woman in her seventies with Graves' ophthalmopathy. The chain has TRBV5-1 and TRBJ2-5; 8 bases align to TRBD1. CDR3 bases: TGCGCCAGCAGCGTCGGGACAGGTGCTCAAGAGACCCAGTACTTC. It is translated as CASSVGTGAQETQYF. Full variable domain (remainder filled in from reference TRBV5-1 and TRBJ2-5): KAGVTQTPRYLIKTRGQQVTLSCSPISGHRSVSWYQQTPGQGLQFLFEYFSETQRNKGNFPGRFSGRQFSNSRSEMNVSTLELGDSALYLCASSVGTGAQETQYFGPGTRLLVL.